This T cell receptor (beta chain) was documented in a study of T cell responses to AZD1222 COVID-19 vaccine. Libraries were prepared by immunoSEQ multiplex PCR; TCRdb keeps only in-frame clonotypes and omits some of them. The top ten hold about 8.5% of the sample, which has roughly 120,000 clones, roughly 88% seen once. Remarks on this clone: Antigen: not known.

With 1 base removed from V and 6 bases from J, the gap between germline ends came to 13 bases. Looked up from germline, CDR1 is LNHDA and CDR2 is SQIVND (reference sequence). The CDR3 consists of 14 residues. Findings of the study overall: A reported finding is that nearly half of spike-specific TCRs target unmutated variant regions. Recipients of two AZD1222 doses showed rising Spike-specific TCR breadth and depth.

This chain links TRBV19 with TRBJ2-7; D is undetermined. This receptor was taken from an adult in good health. The input for sequencing was peripheral blood, taken on day 0 of AZD1222 vaccination. CDR3 region: CASSIVSFLSEQYF. The CDR3 coding sequence is TGTGCCAGTAGTATAGTTAGCTTTCTCTCCGAGCAGTACTTC.